These T cell receptor beta chains were read from a single sample in a study of cytomegalovirus exposure and HLA in healthy donors. TCRdb keeps only in-frame clones here, not all; method: immunoSEQ multiplex PCR. The table includes approximately 70,000 clones, 60% to 75% detected once. The specimen was PBMCs. These receptors were taken from a male donor in good health and CMV-seropositive. The CDR3 runs from the conserved cysteine through the conserved F or W. Clone size, where shown, is once, few, many, or a class for clones that have expanded.

cdr3_aa,clone_size,j_call,v_call
CASSLTLRGSNTGELFF,-,TRBJ2-2,TRBV5-5
CASTMGYRELTGELFF,once,TRBJ2-2,TRBV4-1
CASRMGQNTEAFF,-,TRBJ1-1,TRBV7-3
CASSYSTGGYYEQYF,-,TRBJ2-7,TRBV6-6
CASSFGQDNTEAFF,-,TRBJ1-1,TRBV7-9
CASSLAGTLNTEAFF,-,TRBJ1-1,TRBV11-2
CASSAKGAGGLEQFF,once,TRBJ2-1,TRBV5-1
CASSQGWGDSYYEQYF,few,TRBJ2-7,TRBV14
CSVQDSNQPQHF,-,TRBJ1-5,TRBV29-1
CASSSDIAGSSYNEQFF,-,TRBJ2-1,TRBV11-3
CASSLRQGSYEQYF,-,TRBJ2-7,TRBV5-1
CASSLEGNGAKNIQYF,few,TRBJ2-4,TRBV5-1
CASSVRRINSPLHF,-,TRBJ1-6,TRBV9
CASRVNRGDEQYF,-,TRBJ2-7,TRBV7-9
CASSQVGAGVGNEQFF,-,TRBJ2-1,TRBV4-2
CAWYRQGFGYTF,-,TRBJ1-2,TRBV30